This T cell receptor beta chain was obtained from a study of kidney transplant recipient with SARS-CoV-2 infection (dated by TCRdb to about 2021). The germline V gene sets CDR1 to LGHNT and CDR2 to FRNRAP. The CDR3 numbers 17 residues from cysteine through phenylalanine. Only the CDR3 portion is preserved as DNA: 51 bases, with reading frame beginning at the first base. In the case of this clonotype: Its specific antigen is unknown. One end of the junction fails to match germline, which may point to a read error.

Read against the paper, the sample's time point label means: pre-pandemic baseline sample and day 111 after first positive SARS-CoV-2 test. The sample was run on an Illumina MiSeq. The peripheral T cell repertoire was profiled for human TCRbeta genes. On the authors' methods: Differential clonotype abundance was tested with beta-binomial modelling to account for variability over time. Expanded clonotypes were screened against the ImmuneCODE reference database of SARS-CoV-2-associated TCRs and mapped to viral genome regions. Additional repertoire analyses examined TRBV gene usage, CDR3 length, CDR3 amino acid overlap between time points, distributions of clonotype abundance, and Jaccard similarity. TCRdb's own reprocessing of the public reads used fastp at Q25 and MiXCR and kept productive beta chains. Every entry covers one CDR3 protein and lists the most common genes and DNA from its rows. None of the V and J calls come from the authors' own analysis; TCRdb made them. For this sample the table gives under 250,000 distinct CDR3 sequences, of which under 30% were detected only once. Under 9.5% of the sample comes from the top ten.

The chain joins TRBV12-5 to TRBJ1-2; the best D guess is TRBD1, with 5 bases matching. The specimen was a blood sample, collected at baseline and on roughly day 110 from a kidney transplant recipient. The source of this sequence is a male patient in his thirties who had COVID-19 and was a kidney transplant recipient. Following a transplant, a fraction of the T cells may be traceable to the graft donor. The CDR3 amino acid sequence is: CASGTLSLQGKTYGCTF. The nucleotide sequence reads as follows: TGTGCTAGTGGTACCCTGAGTTTGCAGGGAAAGACCTATGGCTGCACCTTT.